This is a list of T cell receptor beta chains from one sample in a study of regulatory T cells in long-lasting Graves disease. Each CDR3 protein gets one entry after TCRdb re-called the multiplex PCR reads with MiXCR. The sample shows a few hundred thousand distinct CDR3 sequences, roughly 14% of them seen only once. Separately, the same data were catalogued under a study of T cells in Graves' hyperthyroidism and ophthalmopathy.

The starting material was peripheral blood mononuclear cells (PBMCs), obtained at new diagnosis, from a patient treated with antithyroid drugs. The source of these receptors is a man under 40 with Graves disease. CDR3s include the opening cysteine and the closing phenylalanine or tryptophan. D genes are given only for firm matches. Clone size is not always given. Where it is, it says once, few, many or a class for expanded clones.

.	many	TRBJ2-6	TRBV27	TGTGCCAGCAGTTTTGGGTCTTCTGGGGCCAACGTCCTGACTTTC	CASSFGSSGANVLTF
.	many	TRBJ1-4	TRBV12-3/TRBV12-4	TGTGCCAGCAGTCCGGGGGGCAGTGAAAAACTGTTTTTT	CASSPGGSEKLFF
.	few	TRBJ2-7	TRBV5-1	TGCGCCAGCAGCTTGGCAGCCTCCTACGAGCAGTACTTC	CASSLAASYEQYF
.	few	TRBJ2-1	TRBV11-2	TGTGCCAGCAGCCGTACTAGTTTTCCCTACAATGAGCAGTTCTTC	CASSRTSFPYNEQFF
.	.	TRBJ2-7	TRBV19	TGTGCCAGTAGTATTAGGTTGGGCTCTTCCTACGAGCAGTACTTC	CASSIRLGSSYEQYF
TRBD2	many	TRBJ2-1	TRBV20-1	TGCAGTGCTGGGACTAGCGATGAGCAGTTCTTC	CSAGTSDEQFF
.	many	TRBJ2-5	TRBV29-1	TGCAGCGTCGTTTGGAGCGGCCAAGAGACCCAGTACTTC	CSVVWSGQETQYF
.	few	TRBJ1-1	TRBV10-3	TGTGCCATCAGTGAGCCCGAACTCAAGGGGAATGAAGCTTTCTTT	CAISEPELKGNEAFF
.	many	TRBJ1-5	TRBV19	TGTGCCAGTACCGGGACCGGGGGTCAGCCCCAGCATTTT	CASTGTGGQPQHF
.	many	TRBJ1-4	TRBV20-1	TGCAGTGCTAGTAGAGGGTGGACTAATGAAAAACTGTTTTTT	CSASRGWTNEKLFF
TRBD1	.	TRBJ1-2	TRBV12-3/TRBV12-4	TGTGCCAGCAGTTTTAGGACAGGGACGGATGGCTACACCTTC	CASSFRTGTDGYTF
.	once	TRBJ1-2	TRBV28	TGTGCCAGCAGTTTAGGCAGGGATGCGGTAAAGGACTTC	CASSLGRDAVKDF
.	many	TRBJ1-4	TRBV20-1	TGCAGTGTTCTCGACAAGCGGAATGAAAAACTGTTTTTT	CSVLDKRNEKLFF
TRBD1	many	TRBJ2-7	TRBV12-3/TRBV12-4	TGTGCCAGCAGTTCCAACACCTTGGACAGGGTGTACGAGCAGTACTTC	CASSSNTLDRVYEQYF
TRBD2	few	TRBJ2-1	TRBV9	TGTGCCAGCAGCGCCCGGACTAGCGGGACTTCCCAGTCGCAGTTCTTC	CASSARTSGTSQSQFF
.	.	TRBJ1-4	TRBV3-1	TGTGCCAGCAGCCAATGGGCAGGGGCAGATGAAAAACTGTTTTTT	CASSQWAGADEKLFF
.	few	TRBJ1-4	TRBV7-8	TGTGCCAGCAGCTACGACGTAGCAACTAATGAAAAACTGTTTTTT	CASSYDVATNEKLFF
.	few	TRBJ1-4	TRBV7-2	TGTGCCAGCAGCTTAGTGGGCCCCTGGATTAAAGGTGAAAAACTGTTTTTT	CASSLVGPWIKGEKLFF
TRBD2	.	TRBJ2-2	TRBV5-6	TGTACCAGCAGCTGGACTAGCGGGAATCGAGCCGGGGAGCTGTTTTTT	CTSSWTSGNRAGELFF
TRBD1	many	TRBJ1-5	TRBV12-3/TRBV12-4	TGTGCCAGCACCACCACAGGGGTTAGTAATCAGCCCCAGCTTTTT	CASTTTGVSNQPQLF
TRBD1	many	TRBJ1-5	TRBV20-1	TGCAGTGCTAGACAGGGGGCGAGGCAGCCCCAGCATTTT	CSARQGARQPQHF
TRBD1	many	TRBJ1-5	TRBV7-9	TGTGCCAGCAGCTTCGACAGGGCTCAGCCCCAGCATTTT	CASSFDRAQPQHF
.	few	TRBJ2-5	TRBV6-1	TGTGCCAGCGGTCAGTTAATCGAGACCCAGTACTTC	CASGQLIETQYF
TRBD2	few	TRBJ2-5	TRBV12-3/TRBV12-4	TGTGCCAGCAGTAGGGTAGCGGGAGGACCACAAGAGACCCAGTACTTC	CASSRVAGGPQETQYF
.	many	TRBJ2-2	TRBV12-3/TRBV12-4	TGTGCCAGCAGTTTGGGGCGGCAAACACTGAACACCGGGGAGCTGTTTTTT	CASSLGRQTLNTGELFF
.	few	TRBJ2-1	TRBV11-2	TGTGCCAGCAGCTCAAACAGGGTAGATGAGCAGTTCTTC	CASSSNRVDEQFF
TRBD1	.	TRBJ2-6	TRBV5-1	TGCGCCAGCAAAACAGGGGTCCTAACTGGGGCCAACGTCCTGACTTTC	CASKTGVLTGANVLTF
TRBD2	many	TRBJ2-1	TRBV12-3/TRBV12-4	TGTGCCAGCAGCCAGGCAGAGCGGGGGTACCTTAGGGATGAGCAGTTCTTC	CASSQAERGYLRDEQFF
.	few	TRBJ2-2	TRBV18	TGTGCCAGCTCGCTCGTTGGGCCGACCGGGGAGCTGTTTTTT	CASSLVGPTGELFF
.	few	TRBJ2-2	TRBV28	TGTGCCAGCCGTGGTTGGGGGCGCACCGGGGAGCTGTTTTTT	CASRGWGRTGELFF
TRBD1	many	TRBJ1-1	TRBV24-1	TGTGCCACCAGTGACTCGAGGGACAGTCAGGCTTTCTTT	CATSDSRDSQAFF
TRBD2	many	TRBJ2-3	TRBV24-1	TGTGCCACCAGATCCGGGAGGGCAGGGGACGCAGATACGCAGTATTTT	CATRSGRAGDADTQYF
TRBD2	many	TRBJ2-3	TRBV29-1	TGCAGCGTTGAGCCGACTAGCGGGAGAGGTGATACGCAGTATTTT	CSVEPTSGRGDTQYF
.	many	TRBJ2-7	TRBV11-2	TGTGCCAGCAGCTTATCGGGAAGCGAGCAGTACTTC	CASSLSGSEQYF
TRBD1	many	TRBJ2-5	TRBV3-1	TGTGCCAGCAGCCCCCGGGACAGGGGGTCAGGGACCCAGTACTTC	CASSPRDRGSGTQYF
.	many	TRBJ2-7	TRBV5-1	TGCGCCAGCAAATTTCCAGGGGGGTCCTACGAGCAGTACTTC	CASKFPGGSYEQYF
.	many	TRBJ2-1	TRBV2	TGTGCCAGCAGTGGGGGGCCCATAGGGTCGGGTGAGCAGTTCTTC	CASSGGPIGSGEQFF
.	many	TRBJ1-2	TRBV20-1	TGCAGTGCTTCAGCCACCCTCTATGGCTACACCTTC	CSASATLYGYTF
.	many	TRBJ1-6	TRBV24-1	TGTGCCACCACCTACCGGACCGTCTATAATTCACCCCTCCACTTT	CATTYRTVYNSPLHF
TRBD1	many	TRBJ1-4	TRBV6-1	TGTGCCAGCAGCCCCAGACAGGGGAGGAATGAAAAACTGTTTTTT	CASSPRQGRNEKLFF
.	.	TRBJ1-5	TRBV20-1	TGCAGTGCTAGGCCCCTGTTTGACAATCAGCCCCAGCATTTT	CSARPLFDNQPQHF
.	many	TRBJ1-1	TRBV9	TGTGCCAGCAGCGTAGGGGACCGGGGAGATTTTGAAGCTTTCTTT	CASSVGDRGDFEAFF
.	.	TRBJ2-3	TRBV20-1	TGCAGTGCTAGCGACGTCACAGATACGCAGTATTTT	CSASDVTDTQYF
.	many	TRBJ1-5	TRBV2	TGTGCCAGCAGTGACTTCCGGGGTCGAAATCAGCCCCAGCATTTT	CASSDFRGRNQPQHF
TRBD2	few	TRBJ2-5	TRBV3-1	TGTGCCAGCAGCCTGGGACTAGCGGTGGGGGAAGAGACCCAGTACTTC	CASSLGLAVGEETQYF
.	many	TRBJ1-5	TRBV2	TGTGCCAGTCAGGGTGGGAAGCAGCCCCAGCATTTT	CASQGGKQPQHF
.	few	TRBJ1-1	TRBV4-1	TGCGCCAGCAGCCGTTTCCCCGAGAGGAACACTGAAGCTTTCTTT	CASSRFPERNTEAFF
.	.	TRBJ1-1	TRBV5-4	TGTGCCAGCAGCCCACGGACAGAAGCTAATGAAGCTTTCTTT	CASSPRTEANEAFF
TRBD2	.	TRBJ2-3	TRBV4-1	TGCGCCAGCAGCCGAGTCCCGGCAGGGGACAGCGGGAGGGCGGGAGATACGCAGTATTTT	CASSRVPAGDSGRAGDTQYF
.	many	TRBJ1-2	TRBV12-3/TRBV12-4	TGTGCCAGCAGCCCAACGTTGAGCTATGGCTACACCTTC	CASSPTLSYGYTF